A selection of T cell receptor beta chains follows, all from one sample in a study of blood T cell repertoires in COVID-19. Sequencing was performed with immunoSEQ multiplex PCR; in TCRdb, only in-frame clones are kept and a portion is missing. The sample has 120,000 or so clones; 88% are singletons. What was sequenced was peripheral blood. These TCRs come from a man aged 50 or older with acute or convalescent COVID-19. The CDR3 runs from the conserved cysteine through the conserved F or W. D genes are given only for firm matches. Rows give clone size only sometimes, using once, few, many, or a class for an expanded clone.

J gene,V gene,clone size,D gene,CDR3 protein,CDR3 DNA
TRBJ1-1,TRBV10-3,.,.,CAIKGRDTEAFF,TGTGCCATCAAGGGGCGCGACACTGAAGCTTTCTTT
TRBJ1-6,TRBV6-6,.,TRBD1,CASSSGSGTGNSPLHF,TGTGCCAGCAGTTCAGGGTCCGGGACAGGGAATTCACCCCTCCACTTT
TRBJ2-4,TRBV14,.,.,CASSLLANKNIQYF,TGTGCCAGCAGCCTTCTTGCGAACAAAAACATTCAGTACTTC
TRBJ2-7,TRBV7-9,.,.,CASSTRVSYEQYF,TGTGCCAGCAGCACCAGGGTTTCCTACGAGCAGTACTTC
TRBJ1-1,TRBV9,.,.,CASSVEAGITEAFF,TGTGCCAGCAGCGTAGAAGCAGGGATCACTGAAGCTTTCTTT
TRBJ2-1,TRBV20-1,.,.,CSASRGSLYNEQFF,TGCAGTGCTAGTAGGGGGTCCCTCTACAATGAGCAGTTCTTC
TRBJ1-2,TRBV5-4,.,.,CASSSDIYGYTF,TGTGCCAGCAGCTCGGACATCTATGGCTACACCTTC
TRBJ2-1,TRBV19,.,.,CASSIGTIPYNEQFF,TGTGCCAGTAGTATAGGGACTATCCCTTACAATGAGCAGTTCTTC
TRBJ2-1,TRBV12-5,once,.,CASGLVSLWERRNEQFF,TGTGCTAGTGGTTTGGTCTCCCTTTGGGAGAGGCGCAATGAGCAGTTCTTC
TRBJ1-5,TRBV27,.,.,CASSSGLAQPQHF,TGTGCCAGCAGTTCTGGGTTAGCTCAGCCCCAGCATTTT
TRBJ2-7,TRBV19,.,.,CASSVGTQGYEQYF,TGTGCCAGTAGTGTCGGGACGCAGGGGTACGAGCAGTACTTC
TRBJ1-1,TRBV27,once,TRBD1,CASSTGGNFLNTEAFF,TGTGCCAGCAGTACAGGGGGCAATTTTTTGAACACTGAAGCTTTCTTT
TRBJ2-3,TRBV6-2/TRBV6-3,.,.,CASSYSGSGADTQYF,TGTGCCAGCAGTTACTCGGGCTCCGGGGCAGATACGCAGTATTTT
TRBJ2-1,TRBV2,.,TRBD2,CASRGLAGPDEQFF,TGTGCCAGCAGGGGACTAGCGGGACCAGATGAGCAGTTCTTC
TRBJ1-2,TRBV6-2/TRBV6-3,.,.,CASSYDRNYGYTF,TGTGCCAGCAGTTACGACAGGAACTATGGCTACACCTTC
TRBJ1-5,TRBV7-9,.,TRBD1,CASSGDRGRQPQHF,TGTGCCAGCAGCGGGGACAGGGGGCGGCAGCCCCAGCATTTT
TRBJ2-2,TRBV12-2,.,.,CASRPRGGTHLTVNTGELFF,TGTGCAAGTCGCCCCCGGGGGGGGACTCACCTTACGGTTAACACCGGGGAGCTGTTTTTT
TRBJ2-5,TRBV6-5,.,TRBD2,CASRRSGGEAQYF,TGTGCCAGCCGAAGGAGCGGGGGGGAGGCCCAGTACTTC
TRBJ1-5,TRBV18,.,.,CASSPHRDQPQHF,TGTGCCAGCTCACCTCACAGGGATCAGCCCCAGCATTTT
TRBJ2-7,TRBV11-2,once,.,CASSSPRVNEQYF,TGTGCCAGCAGCTCCCCCCGCGTCAACGAGCAGTACTTC
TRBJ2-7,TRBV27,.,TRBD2,CASASGLAYEQYF,TGTGCCAGCGCTTCGGGACTAGCTTACGAGCAGTACTTC
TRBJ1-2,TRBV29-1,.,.,CSAGGGGYTF,TGCAGCGCCGGGGGAGGGGGCTACACCTTC
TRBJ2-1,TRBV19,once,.,CASSIDEAFSYNEQFF,TGTGCCAGTAGTATAGACGAGGCTTTTTCCTACAATGAGCAGTTCTTC
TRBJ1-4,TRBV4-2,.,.,CASSQDPRVANEKLFF,TGTGCCAGCAGCCAAGATCCCAGGGTTGCTAATGAAAAACTGTTTTTT
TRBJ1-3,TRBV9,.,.,CASSALALSGNTIYF,TGTGCCAGCAGCGCCTTGGCCCTCTCTGGAAACACCATATATTTT
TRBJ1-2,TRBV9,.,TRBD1,CASSVDGTGGVFGGYTF,TGTGCCAGCAGCGTAGACGGGACAGGGGGCGTTTTCGGTGGCTACACCTTC
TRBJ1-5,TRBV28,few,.,CASRTPQGLQQPQHF,TGTGCCAGCCGCACCCCACAGGGTCTGCAACAGCCCCAGCATTTT
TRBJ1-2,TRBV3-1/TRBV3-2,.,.,CASSPTPWDINYGYTF,TGTGCCAGCAGCCCAACTCCATGGGACATAAACTATGGCTACACCTTC
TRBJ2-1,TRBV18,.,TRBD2,CASSPPSSGRYNEQFF,TGTGCCAGCTCACCACCCTCTAGCGGGAGATACAATGAGCAGTTCTTC
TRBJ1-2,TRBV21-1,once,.,CASSKDRDRGIGYTF,TGTGCCAGCAGCAAAGACCGGGACAGGGGCATTGGCTACACCTTC
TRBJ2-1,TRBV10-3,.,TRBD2,CAISEIAGVTNEQFF,TGTGCCATCAGTGAGATAGCGGGAGTAACCAATGAGCAGTTCTTC
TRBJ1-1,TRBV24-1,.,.,CAISGLNTEAFF,TGTGCCATCTCAGGATTGAACACTGAAGCTTTCTTT
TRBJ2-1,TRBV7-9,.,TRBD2,CASSLGGLLAGNEQFF,TGTGCCAGCAGCTTGGGAGGGCTCTTAGCGGGGAATGAGCAGTTCTTC
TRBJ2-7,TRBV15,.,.,CATSRDSTSFAYEQYF,TGTGCCACCAGCAGAGATTCAACTAGCTTCGCCTACGAGCAGTACTTC
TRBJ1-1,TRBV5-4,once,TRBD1,CASAQDPGQGKGAEAFF,TGTGCCAGCGCGCAGGACCCGGGACAGGGAAAAGGAGCTGAAGCTTTCTTT
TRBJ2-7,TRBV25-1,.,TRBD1,CASSNIRGNEQYF,TGTGCCAGCAGTAACATCAGGGGGAACGAGCAGTACTTC
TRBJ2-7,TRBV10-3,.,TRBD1,CAISDPGQGSREYEQYF,TGTGCCATCAGTGATCCGGGACAGGGTTCCCGGGAGTACGAGCAGTACTTC
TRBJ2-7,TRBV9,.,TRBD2,CASSLGTSGSYDEQYF,TGTGCCAGCAGCCTAGGGACTAGCGGGAGTTATGACGAGCAGTACTTC
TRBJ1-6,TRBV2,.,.,CASSVGRMGGSPLHF,TGTGCCAGCAGTGTAGGACGCATGGGGGGTTCACCCCTCCACTTT
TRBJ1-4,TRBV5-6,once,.,CASSFRGAANEKLFF,TGTGCCAGCAGCTTCCGCGGGGCGGCTAATGAAAAACTGTTTTTT
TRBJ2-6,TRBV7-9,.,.,CASSLTGSGANVLTF,TGTGCCAGCAGCTTGACAGGCTCTGGGGCCAACGTCCTGACTTTC
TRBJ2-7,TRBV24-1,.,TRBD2,CATSDSLGGSLHEQYF,TGTGCCACCAGTGATTCCCTGGGCGGGAGTCTCCACGAGCAGTACTTC
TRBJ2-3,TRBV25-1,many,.,CASSPGARGNTDTQYF,TGTGCCAGCAGCCCCGGGGCCAGGGGAAACACAGATACGCAGTATTTT
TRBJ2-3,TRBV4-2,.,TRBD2,CASSSGRTDTQYF,TGTGCCAGTTCTAGCGGGAGAACAGATACGCAGTATTTT
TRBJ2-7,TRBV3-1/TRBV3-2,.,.,CASSHWSRSYEQYF,TGTGCCAGCAGCCACTGGAGTCGCTCCTACGAGCAGTACTTC
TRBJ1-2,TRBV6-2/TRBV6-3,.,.,CASSYGGANYGYTF,TGTGCCAGCAGTTATGGGGGCGCTAACTATGGCTACACCTTC
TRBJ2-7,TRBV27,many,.,CASSLRAAFGEQYF,TGTGCCAGCAGTTTACGTGCGGCTTTCGGCGAGCAGTACTTC
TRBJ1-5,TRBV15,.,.,CATSRHRVRGQPQHF,TGTGCCACCAGCCGCCACCGGGTCCGAGGGCAGCCCCAGCATTTT
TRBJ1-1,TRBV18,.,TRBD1,CASLKLQGATEAFF,TGTGCCAGCCTTAAATTACAGGGGGCCACTGAAGCTTTCTTT
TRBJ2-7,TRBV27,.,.,CASSLSRNEQYF,TGTGCCAGCAGTTTATCCAGGAACGAGCAGTACTTC
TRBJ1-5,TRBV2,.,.,CASSVRGGNQPQHF,TGTGCCAGCAGTGTCCGGGGGGGGAACCAGCCCCAGCATTTT
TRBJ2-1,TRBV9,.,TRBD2,CASSVGPTSGSNEQFF,TGTGCCAGCAGCGTAGGCCCGACTAGCGGGAGCAATGAGCAGTTCTTC
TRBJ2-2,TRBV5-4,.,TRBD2,CASSGISGSNTGELFF,TGTGCCAGCAGCGGGATTAGCGGGAGTAACACCGGGGAGCTGTTTTTT
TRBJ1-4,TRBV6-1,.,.,CASSESGGKWEKLFF,TGTGCCAGCAGTGAATCTGGGGGGAAGTGGGAAAAACTGTTTTTT
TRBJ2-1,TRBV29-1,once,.,CSVDGVAQGGDEQFF,TGCAGCGTTGACGGTGTAGCACAGGGGGGGGATGAGCAGTTCTTC
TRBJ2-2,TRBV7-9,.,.,CASSYMSGQTGELFF,TGTGCCAGCTCTTATATGAGCGGACAGACCGGGGAGCTGTTTTTT
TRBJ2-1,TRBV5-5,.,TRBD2,CASSLAGEGEQFF,TGTGCCAGCAGCTTAGCGGGAGAGGGTGAGCAGTTCTTC
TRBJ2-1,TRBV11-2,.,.,CASSLVGLDNEQFF,TGTGCCAGCAGCTTAGTCGGACTTGACAATGAGCAGTTCTTC
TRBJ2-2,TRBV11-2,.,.,CASSFGLDLTGELFF,TGTGCCAGCAGCTTTGGACTGGACCTCACCGGGGAGCTGTTTTTT